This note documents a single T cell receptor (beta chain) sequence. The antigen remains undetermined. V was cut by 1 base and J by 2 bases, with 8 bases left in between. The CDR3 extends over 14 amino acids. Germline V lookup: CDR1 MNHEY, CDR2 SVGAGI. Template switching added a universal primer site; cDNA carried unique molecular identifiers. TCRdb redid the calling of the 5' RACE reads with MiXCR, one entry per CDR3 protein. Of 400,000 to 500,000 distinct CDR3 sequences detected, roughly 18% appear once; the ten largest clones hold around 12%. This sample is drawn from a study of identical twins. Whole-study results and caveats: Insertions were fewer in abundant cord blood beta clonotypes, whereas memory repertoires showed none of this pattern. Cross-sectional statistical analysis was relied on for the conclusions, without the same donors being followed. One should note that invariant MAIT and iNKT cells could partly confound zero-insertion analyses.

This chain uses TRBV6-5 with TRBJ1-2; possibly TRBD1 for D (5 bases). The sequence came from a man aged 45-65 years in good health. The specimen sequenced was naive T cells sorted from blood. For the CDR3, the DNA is TGTGCCAGCAGTTACTTGGACAAGAACTATGGCTACACCTTC. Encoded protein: CASSYLDKNYGYTF.